This T cell receptor beta chain is drawn from a study of blood T cell repertoires in COVID-19. Overall study context: From the United States, Italy and Spain came samples of acute and convalescent COVID-19. Sources were T cells, B-cell-depleted T cells, or PBMCs; the material itself was cDNA or gDNA.

The ends were cut back, 11 bases at V and 4 bases at J, with 14 bases in the middle. This CDR3 contains 12 residues. Per the germline V gene, CDR1 is SNHLY and CDR2 is FYNNEI. This clone showed up just a few times. Authors' methods: Amplified reference gene primers provided the basis for estimating nucleated cell counts. TCRdb's table, derived via immunoSEQ multiplex PCR, lists solely in-frame clones and lacks some. V and J calls and clone size are copied from that table; D and trimming were computed from the DNA. The sample carries approximately 77,000 clones, around 77% recorded once. The chain recombines TRBV2 with TRBJ1-2; D uncertain. This clonotype was obtained from a man aged 65 to 85 with active or convalescent COVID-19. Sample: peripheral blood. DNA for the CDR3: TGTGCCGCCCGCACGGGTTCCTATGGCTACACCTTC. The encoded protein is CAARTGSYGYTF.